The next 25 T cell receptor beta chains were all read from a single sample in a study of early T cells in non-severe SARS-CoV-2 infection. TCRdb independently ran MiXCR on the 5' RACE reads; one entry per CDR3 protein. This repertoire shows 60,000 or so distinct CDR3 sequences, 10% to 13% found once; its top ten account for more than 1.5%. The sequenced sample consisted of whole blood. These receptor sequences come from an adult who was a healthcare worker with PCR-confirmed SARS-CoV-2 infection or an uninfected control (not recorded which).

This clonotype has a count of ten or more. V gene TRBV10-1 combines with J gene TRBJ2-2; 7 bases align to TRBD1. Germline V gives CDR1 WNHNN, CDR2 SYGVQD (reference sequence). Trimming at V came to 3 bases and at J to 4 bases, leaving 5 bases not matched to a gene. The CDR3 is 15 amino acids. CDR3 bases: TGCGCCAGCAGTGACGGGACAGCTCGCACCGGGGAGCTGTTTTTT. Residues: CASSDGTARTGELFF.

This clonotype was seen ten or more times. The chain uses TRBV4-3 and TRBJ1-2, with unresolved D. Germline V gene data show CDR1 as LGHNA and CDR2 as YSLEER. V shed 1 base and J shed 4 bases, with 10 bases lying between them. This CDR3 contains 14 residues. Written as DNA, the CDR3 is TGCGCCAGCAGCCAAGGCACAGCCGCCTATGGCTACACCTTC. Residues: CASSQGTAAYGYTF.

This clonotype was detected many times. The J gene is TRBJ1-2, the V gene TRBV6-1, with a possible D match to TRBD1 (6 bases). V gave up 6 bases and J gave up 0 bases, with 11 bases separating them. The CDR3 has 14 amino acids. The germline CDR1 and CDR2 sequences are MNHNS and SASEGT. The CDR3 protein is CASRDRLANYGYTF. The CDR3 coding sequence is TGTGCCAGCAGAGACAGGCTGGCTAACTATGGCTACACCTTC.

The chain recombines TRBV20-1 with TRBJ2-5, with a tentative D call TRBD1 (7 bases). Germline V CDR1 and CDR2: DFQATT, SNEGSKA (reference sequence). This CDR3 is built from 16 residues. Trimming left V 3 bases short and J 4 bases short, with 21 bases between. CDR3 nucleotides: TGCAGTGCTAGTCGAATAACAGGGGAGGTTGGAGAGACCCAGTACTTC. It specifies CSASRITGEVGETQYF.

This clonotype was seen a few times. The J gene is TRBJ2-1, the V gene TRBV7-2; D uncertain. The CDR3 covers 11 residues. Trimming stripped 2 bases from V and 6 bases from J, with 2 bases between. Germline lookup yields CDR1 SGHTA and CDR2 FQGNSA. For the CDR3, the DNA is TGTGCCAGCAGCTTAACCAATGAGCAGTTCTTC. This encodes CASSLTNEQFF.

As to this clonotype: Compared with germline, one end of the junction differs, possibly owing to a read error. The J gene is TRBJ1-6, the V gene TRBV6-5; D remains ambiguous. From germline, CDR1 is MNHEY and CDR2 SVGAGI. This CDR3 is built from 15 residues. CDR3 residues: CASRYYGRKNSPLHF. CDR3 DNA: TGTGCCAGCAGGTACTACGGTAGGAAGAATTCACCCCTCCACTTT.

This clonotype was seen only a few times. The V call is TRBV6-5, the J call TRBJ1-5; 7 bases align to TRBD1. Germline V lookup: CDR1 MNHEY, CDR2 SVGAGI. The V gene end was trimmed by 5 bases and the J gene end by 7 bases; junction bases not matched to a gene: 8. This CDR3 spans 14 amino acids. The CDR3 nucleotides are TGTGCCAGCAGTACCACAGGGGTGGAGCAGCCCCAGCATTTT. Its protein is CASSTTGVEQPQHF.

This clonotype was seen ten or more times. V usage is TRBV11-3 and J usage is TRBJ1-4; maybe TRBD1 (5 bases). The CDR3 contains 14 residues. Germline-derived CDR1 and CDR2 are SGHNT and YENEEA. The V and J ends lost 5 bases and 10 bases respectively, with 17 bases between them. CDR3 sequence (DNA): TGTGCCAGCAGCGCACCTCTCCGGGGGGGAAAACTGTTTTTT. This encodes CASSAPLRGGKLFF.

This clonotype was detected many times. As DNA, the CDR3 is TGTGCCAGCAGTTACTCGTTGACAGGGCTTATCTACGAGCAGTACTTC. This encodes CASSYSLTGLIYEQYF. The chain uses TRBV6-5 and TRBJ2-7; 7 positions match TRBD1. J was trimmed by 3 bases and V by 0 bases; bases with no gene match: 8. CDR1 and CDR2 (germline): MNHEY, SVGAGI. The CDR3 is 16 amino acids.

This clonotype has only a few counts. V is TRBV12-5 and J is TRBJ2-3; tentatively, D is TRBD1 (5 bases). The length of the CDR3 is 15 residues. V gave up 4 bases and J gave up 3 bases, with 14 bases separating them. Germline lookup yields CDR1 LGHNT and CDR2 FRNRAP. The DNA for the CDR3 is TGTGCTAGTGGTTCTTCCGCCCAGGGAACAGATACGCAGTATTTT. Its protein is CASGSSAQGTDTQYF.

The rearrangement uses TRBV3-1 and TRBJ2-5, with D perhaps TRBD1 (6 bases). V lost 8 bases to trimming and J lost 2 bases, with 12 bases between them. Per germline, CDR1 LGHDT and CDR2 YNNKEL (reference sequence). The CDR3 has 13 residues. The chain's CDR3 is CASWDNRQETQYF. CDR3 in DNA: TGTGCCAGCTGGGACAACCGACAAGAGACCCAGTACTTC.

This chain joins TRBV12-3 or TRBV12-4 and TRBJ1-3; no reliable D call. V lost 9 bases and J 1 base, leaving 13 bases between the germline ends. CDR3 length equals 14 residues. CDR3 in amino acids: CASRSSGSGNTIYF. The CDR3 DNA sequence: TGTGCCAGTCGCTCGTCCGGTTCTGGAAACACCATATATTTT.

This clonotype was counted between two and nine times. V is TRBV27 and J is TRBJ1-6, with D possibly TRBD1 on 6 matching bases. CDR3 length: 14 amino acids. V shed 6 bases and J shed 5 bases, with 11 bases lying between them. The germline CDR1 and CDR2 sequences are MNHEY and SMNVEV (reference sequence). CDR3 region: CASSGGRNNSPLHF. The CDR3, as DNA: TGTGCCAGCAGCGGGGGGCGTAATAATTCACCCCTCCACTTT.

This clonotype has ten or more counts. This chain joins TRBV12-3 or TRBV12-4 and TRBJ1-1; D call uncertain. V was trimmed by 1 base and J by 5 bases, leaving 17 bases between them. CDR3 size: 16 residues. In nucleotides, the CDR3 is TGTGCCAGCAGTTTAGGGGTCTCGTGGGTGGAAACTGAAGCTTTCTTT. Its protein is CASSLGVSWVETEAFF.

The V gene is TRBV7-6, the J gene TRBJ1-1; D is undetermined. The CDR3 runs to 15 residues. Trimming left V 5 bases short and J 3 bases short, with 16 bases between. Germline V gene sequence: CDR1 SGHVS, CDR2 FNYEAQ. CDR3 protein: CASSTSGPIDTEAFF. CDR3 nucleotide sequence: TGTGCCAGCAGCACTAGCGGCCCTATTGACACTGAAGCTTTCTTT.

In this sample, this clonotype turned up many times. The rearrangement joins TRBV29-1 to TRBJ1-1; TRBD1 might be the D (6 bases). CDR3 length equals 17 residues. Trimming took off 0 bases at V and 1 base at J, with 18 bases between the two ends. Germline CDR1 is SQVTM and CDR2 is ANQGSEA. The CDR3 loop reads CSVEDLGEKGGNTEAFF. Written as DNA, the CDR3 is TGCAGCGTTGAAGATCTAGGCGAGAAAGGGGGGAACACTGAAGCTTTCTTT. The variable domain in full, completed from reference TRBV29-1 and TRBJ1-1, reads SAVISQKPSRDICQRGTSLTIQCQVDSQVTMMFWYRQQPGQSLTLIATANQGSEATYESGFVIDKFPISRPNLTFSTLTVSNMSPEDSSIYLCSVEDLGEKGGNTEAFFGQGTRLTVV.

This clonotype was counted ten times or more. The genes are TRBV14 and TRBJ2-1, with D possibly being TRBD1 (6 bases). The CDR3 runs to 14 residues. CDR1 SGHDN and CDR2 FVKESK come from the germline V gene. Trimming took 2 bases from V and 5 from J, leaving 10 bases between them. The chain's CDR3 is CASSQLDSNNEQFF. CDR3 nucleotide sequence: TGTGCCAGCAGCCAATTGGACAGTAACAATGAGCAGTTCTTC. Full variable domain (rest looked up from reference TRBV14 and TRBJ2-1): EAGVTQFPSHSVIEKGQTVTLRCDPISGHDNLYWYRRVMGKEIKFLLHFVKESKQDESGMPNNRFLAERTGGTYSTLKVQPAELEDSGVYFCASSQLDSNNEQFFGPGTRLTVL.

In its sample, this clonotype ranks as medium-sized. This sequence joins TRBV12-3 or TRBV12-4 and TRBJ2-7, with unresolved D. There are 12 residues in the CDR3. V was trimmed by 2 bases and J by 4 bases, leaving 6 bases between them. CDR3 DNA: TGTGCCAGCAGTTTACGGCCTTACGAGCAGTACTTC. Translation gives CASSLRPYEQYF.

The table lists this clonotype with many counts. CDR3 DNA: TGTGCCAGCAGCCCACGTTTGGCCTCCAAGACCTACGAGCAGTACTTC. Amino acid sequence: CASSPRLASKTYEQYF. The chain has TRBV7-9 and TRBJ2-7; D is unclear. Trimming pared 5 bases from V and 2 bases from J, leaving 19 bases between. CDR1 is SEHNR, CDR2 FQNEAQ, per germline (reference sequence). The CDR3 has 16 amino acids.

This clonotype was found many times. The V and J genes are TRBV7-9 and TRBJ1-2; a weak D match, TRBD1 (5 bases). V was cut by 7 bases and J by 5 bases, with 17 bases left in between. The CDR3 has 14 amino acids. Per the germline V gene, CDR1 is SEHNR and CDR2 is FQNEAQ (reference sequence). CDR3 DNA: TGTGCCAGCACCCGCTCAGGGCCGTATTATGGCTACACCTTC. Translated: CASTRSGPYYGYTF.

The genes are TRBV7-2 and TRBJ2-7; maybe TRBD2 (5 bases). The V end was cut by 2 bases, the J end by 3 bases, with 8 bases between. The CDR3 covers 13 residues. Germline CDR1 SGHTA, CDR2 FQGNSA. Written as DNA, the CDR3 is TGTGCCAGCAGCTTAAGCCGGGACTACGAGCAGTACTTC. The encoded protein is CASSLSRDYEQYF. The full variable domain, completed using reference TRBV7-2 and TRBJ2-7, is GAGVSQSPSNKVTEKGKDVELRCDPISGHTALYWYRQSLGQGLEFLIYFQGNSAPDKSGLPSDRFSAERTGGSVSTLTIQRTQQEDSAVYLCASSLSRDYEQYFGPGTRLTVT.

The chain joins TRBV7-8 to TRBJ2-3; TRBD1 aligns across 9 bases. The CDR3 spans 15 residues. Germline CDR1 reads SGHVS; CDR2 reads FQNEAQ. The J segment lost 7 bases and the V segment lost 6 bases, leaving 11 bases of the junction unmatched. The CDR3 loop is CASSSGTGFLHTQYF. CDR3 bases: TGTGCCAGCAGTTCCGGGACAGGGTTTCTACATACGCAGTATTTT.

This clonotype was observed at least ten times. The chain uses TRBV6-5 and TRBJ2-5; the D gene is possibly TRBD1 (6 bases). V was cut by 4 bases and J by 5 bases, with 20 bases left in between. The CDR3 contains 16 residues. Germline V gives CDR1 MNHEY, CDR2 SVGAGI. The CDR3 loop reads CASSLQLSGHGETQYF. In DNA, the CDR3 is TGTGCCAGCAGTTTACAGCTCTCGGGACATGGGGAGACCCAGTACTTC.

The rearrangement uses TRBV3-1 and TRBJ2-1; TRBD1 matches at 7 bases. The germline gives CDR1 LGHDT, CDR2 YNNKEL (reference sequence). This CDR3 comprises 16 residues. Losses at the gene ends were 2 bases for V and 0 bases for J; bases not matched to a gene: 4. The CDR3, as DNA: TGTGCCAGCAGCCAAAACGGACAGGTCTCCTACAATGAGCAGTTCTTC. It encodes CASSQNGQVSYNEQFF.

This clonotype was counted many times. This chain connects TRBV2 to TRBJ2-2, with D perhaps matching TRBD1 (6 bases). Per the germline V gene, CDR1 is SNHLY and CDR2 is FYNNEI. V lost 7 bases to trimming and J lost 0 bases, with 9 bases between them. The CDR3 contains 14 residues. The CDR3 region is CASTGAPNTGELFF. The DNA for the CDR3 is TGTGCCAGCACAGGGGCACCGAACACCGGGGAGCTGTTTTTT.